These 21 T cell receptor beta chains were all obtained from the same sample, sequenced in a study of blood T cell repertoires in COVID-19. Measured with immunoSEQ multiplex PCR; TCRdb has only the in-frame clones, and not every one. The sample lists under 200,000 clones; about 85% were seen once. Sequences were obtained from peripheral blood. These receptors all come from a man aged 55 to 70 who had recovered from COVID-19.

The J gene is TRBJ2-3, the V gene TRBV5-1, with D maybe TRBD1 (6 bases). V was shortened by 6 bases and J by 0 bases, with 11 bases between the two germline ends. This CDR3 spans 14 amino acids. Germline V gives CDR1 SGHRS, CDR2 YFSETQ. The CDR3 sequence is CASIRDTSTDTQYF. In DNA, the CDR3 is TGCGCCAGCATCCGGGACACTAGCACAGATACGCAGTATTTT.

This clone was found once. V gene TRBV27 combines with J gene TRBJ2-7; a possible D gene is TRBD2 (5 bases). The CDR3 is 14 amino acids. Germline-derived CDR1 and CDR2 are MNHEY and SMNVEV (reference sequence). The germline V and J ends were trimmed by 2 bases and 3 bases, with 11 bases remaining between them. The DNA of the CDR3 is TGTGCCAGCAGTTTACCTCGACTATGCTACGAGCAGTACTTC. Protein: CASSLPRLCYEQYF.

V usage is TRBV7-2 and J usage is TRBJ2-1, with a tentative D call TRBD2 (5 bases). Deletions cut 1 base from V and 2 bases from J, with 9 bases between. Per germline, CDR1 SGHTA and CDR2 FQGNSA. The length of the CDR3 is 15 residues. The CDR3 is CASSLGADPYNEQFF. DNA for the CDR3: TGTGCCAGCAGCTTAGGAGCGGATCCCTACAATGAGCAGTTCTTC.

This chain uses TRBV5-1 with TRBJ2-2; D unclear. Trimming left V 1 base short and J 4 bases short, with 5 bases between. Germline V gene sequence: CDR1 SGHRS, CDR2 YFSETQ. There are 13 residues in the CDR3. The CDR3 loop is CASSLYSTGELFF. The CDR3 nucleotides are TGCGCCAGCAGCTTGTACAGCACCGGGGAGCTGTTTTTT.

V is TRBV7-2 and J is TRBJ1-1; 9 bases are a match to TRBD1. Germline assignment: CDR1 SGHTA and CDR2 FQGNSA. The CDR3 loop spans 13 amino acids. Trimming at V came to 7 bases and at J to 6 bases, leaving 6 bases not matched to a gene. CDR3 amino acids: CASKRDREAEAFF. In DNA, the CDR3 is TGTGCCAGCAAGCGGGACAGGGAAGCTGAAGCTTTCTTT.

This clone showed up many times. This rearrangement joins TRBV7-9 to TRBJ2-2; maybe TRBD1 (5 bases). V was trimmed by 2 bases and J by 6 bases, leaving 10 bases between them. There are 14 residues in the CDR3. Germline CDR1 reads SEHNR; CDR2 reads FQNEAQ (reference sequence). CDR3 in DNA: TGTGCCAGCAGCTTAAGACAGTTTCCCGGGGAGCTGTTTTTT. Translated, it gives CASSLRQFPGELFF.

This sequence joins TRBV2 and TRBJ2-1, with 7 positions matching TRBD2. This CDR3 comprises 14 residues. Germline values: CDR1 SNHLY, CDR2 FYNNEI. J was trimmed by 7 bases and V by 4 bases; bases with no gene match: 7. The CDR3 protein is CASSGTRNGNEQFF. CDR3 in DNA: TGTGCCAGCAGTGGGACTAGGAACGGGAATGAGCAGTTCTTC. Full variable domain (missing parts from reference TRBV2 and TRBJ2-1): EPEVTQTPSHQVTQMGQEVILRCVPISNHLYFYWYRQILGQKVEFLVSFYNNEISEKSEIFDDQFSVERPDGSNFTLKIRSTKLEDSAMYFCASSGTRNGNEQFFGPGTRLTVL.

This sequence joins TRBV6-5 and TRBJ2-5; 7 bases are shared with TRBD1. The V segment lost 2 bases and the J segment 5 bases; nucleotides outside the gene matches: 8. CDR1 MNHEY and CDR2 SVGAGI come from the germline V gene. This CDR3 is built from 15 residues. CDR3 in amino acids: CASSYRRQGMETQYF. In nucleotides, the CDR3 is TGTGCCAGCAGTTACCGGAGACAGGGAATGGAGACCCAGTACTTC.

The J gene is TRBJ1-1, the V gene TRBV18; D is unresolved. The length of the CDR3 is 16 residues. Trimming took 3 bases from V and 1 from J, leaving 15 bases between them. Germline values: CDR1 KGHSH, CDR2 LQKENI. Here the CDR3 DNA reads TGTGCCAGCTCACCCCCCGCGGCGTCGGGGAACACTGAAGCTTTCTTT. This sequence encodes CASSPPAASGNTEAFF.

The chain carries TRBV6-5 and TRBJ1-6, with D possibly matching TRBD1 (6 bases). V lost 6 bases, J lost 5 bases, and 14 bases lay in between. This CDR3 is 15 amino acids long. Per the germline V gene, CDR1 is MNHEY and CDR2 is SVGAGI. The CDR3, as DNA: TGTGCCAGCAGATCCGCGACAGGAGATAATTCACCCCTCCACTTT. Its translation: CASRSATGDNSPLHF.

V is TRBV6-1 and J is TRBJ2-5; D call uncertain. Germline V lookup: CDR1 MNHNS, CDR2 SASEGT. The CDR3 contains 17 residues. The V gene lost 0 bases and the J gene lost 5 bases, with 19 bases spanning the gap. The CDR3 DNA follows: TGTGCCAGCAGTGAAGCGCCAAACACGAATTGGCCGGAGACCCAGTACTTC. Translation gives CASSEAPNTNWPETQYF.

The rearrangement links TRBV21-1 to TRBJ1-6. TRBV21-1 is shown as a pseudogene. This CDR3 has 13 amino acids. The CDR3 reads CASSKGRNSPLHF. In DNA, the CDR3 is TGTGCCAGCAGCAAAGGCCGGAATTCACCCCTCCACTTT.

The chain uses TRBV6-5 and TRBJ1-6; no clear D gene. Germline CDR1 MNHEY, CDR2 SVGAGI. The CDR3 has 14 residues. V was clipped by 2 bases and J by 6 bases, with 8 bases between them. The CDR3 nucleotides read TGTGCCAGCAGTTACACGGTACTTAATTCACCCCTCCACTTT. Translation gives CASSYTVLNSPLHF.

Note on this clone: This sample includes further DNA sequences coding for the same CDR3. The gene calls are TRBV27 and TRBJ2-7; 7 bases are shared with TRBD1. Germline lookup yields CDR1 MNHEY and CDR2 SMNVEV (reference sequence). With 2 bases clipped from V and 4 bases from J, the junction kept 11 bases outside the gene matches. The CDR3 sequence is 16 residues long. CDR3 nucleotide sequence: TGTGCCAGCAGTTTACGCCCGCCGGGACAGAGGTACGAGCAGTACTTC. Amino acids: CASSLRPPGQRYEQYF.

V and J are TRBV5-1 and TRBJ1-4; D gene ambiguous. CDR1 is SGHRS and CDR2 is YFSETQ in the germline V gene. The CDR3 runs 14 residues. V was clipped by 7 bases and J by 7 bases, with 17 bases between them. The CDR3 region is CASREGAEREKLFF. The CDR3 coding sequence is TGCGCCAGCCGCGAGGGAGCCGAGCGTGAAAAACTGTTTTTT.

This clone came up many times. The chain carries TRBV9 and TRBJ2-2, with D maybe TRBD2 (5 bases). V was pared by 1 base and J by 7 bases, with 5 bases between. Per the germline V gene, CDR1 is SGDLS and CDR2 is YYNGEE. The CDR3 spans 12 residues. The CDR3 DNA sequence: TGTGCCAGCAGCGTACGGGGCGGGGAGCTGTTTTTT. Its translation is CASSVRGGELFF.

V and J are TRBV5-1 and TRBJ2-3; 12 bases line up with TRBD2. Germline V gene lookup returns CDR1 SGHRS and CDR2 YFSETQ. J was trimmed by 1 base and V by 3 bases; bases with no gene match: 3. There are 16 residues in the CDR3. CDR3 nucleotides: TGCGCCAGCAGCTCCCGACTAGCGGGGGGCACAGATACGCAGTATTTT. It codes for CASSSRLAGGTDTQYF.

This rearrangement joins TRBV30 to TRBJ2-3; tentatively, D is TRBD1 (6 bases). V was shortened by 2 bases and J by 0 bases, with 12 bases between the two germline ends. CDR1 GTSNPN and CDR2 SVGIG come from the germline V gene (reference sequence). This CDR3 has 15 amino acids. CDR3 in DNA: TGTGCCTGGAGTCGACAGGTGGAAAGCACAGATACGCAGTATTTT. It encodes CAWSRQVESTDTQYF.

The sample holds one count of this clone. The chain has TRBV2 and TRBJ1-1, with D possibly being TRBD1 (5 bases). V lost 10 bases to trimming and J lost 5 bases, with 8 bases between them. CDR1 SNHLY and CDR2 FYNNEI come from the germline V gene. The CDR3 contains 10 residues. The DNA for the CDR3 is TGTGCCACCGGGGGGACTGAAGCTTTCTTT. It translates to CATGGTEAFF. Filled out from reference TRBV2 and TRBJ1-1, the complete variable domain reads EPEVTQTPSHQVTQMGQEVILRCVPISNHLYFYWYRQILGQKVEFLVSFYNNEISEKSEIFDDQFSVERPDGSNFTLKIRSTKLEDSAMYFCATGGTEAFFGQGTRLTVV.

The gene calls are TRBV6-2 or TRBV6-3 and TRBJ2-7; 11 nucleotides align to TRBD1. The CDR3 length is 16 residues. V was pared by 2 bases and J by 3 bases, with 6 bases of the junction left unmatched. The germline gives CDR1 MNHEY, CDR2 SVGEGT. CDR3 sequence: CASSYVAGQGDYEQYF. The CDR3 DNA reads TGTGCCAGCAGTTACGTAGCGGGACAGGGGGACTACGAGCAGTACTTC.

The CDR3 DNA reads as TGTGCCAGCAGTTACTCGGGCAGTTACTACGAGCAGTACTTC. It codes for CASSYSGSYYEQYF. The chain carries TRBV6-5 and TRBJ2-7; D ambiguous. Trimming took 0 bases from V and 3 from J, leaving 9 bases between them. This CDR3 contains 14 residues. The germline V gene encodes CDR1 MNHEY and CDR2 SVGAGI.